Shown below are 11 T cell receptor beta chains from a single sample sequenced in a study of OX40 agonist ivuxolimab in advanced cancers. Assay: immunoSEQ multiplex PCR; the TCRdb copy retains only in-frame clones and omits some. The table includes about 60,000 clones, 85% detected once. Source: CD4+ or CD8+ T cells sorted from blood, taken in a trial of the OX40 agonist ivuxolimab. These receptors originate from an adult with an advanced solid tumor such as melanoma, head and neck, liver or kidney cancer.

J is TRBJ2-3 and V is TRBV7-2; D is uncertain. CDR3 size: 13 residues. V was trimmed by 0 bases and J by 5 bases, leaving 6 bases between them. Germline CDR1 is SGHTA and CDR2 is FQGNSA. CDR3 region: CASSLARLDTQYF. As DNA, the CDR3 is TGTGCCAGCAGCTTAGCGCGACTAGATACGCAGTATTTT.

V is TRBV5-1 and J is TRBJ2-2; D not certain. From germline, CDR1 is SGHRS and CDR2 YFSETQ. Trimming stripped 4 bases from V and 5 bases from J, with 12 bases between. The CDR3 is 14 residues long. CDR3 sequence: CASSASGRTGELFF. In DNA, the CDR3 is TGCGCCAGCAGCGCCTCCGGACGTACCGGGGAGCTGTTTTTT.

This clone has more than one count but fewer than ten. The rearrangement links TRBV7-2 to TRBJ2-7; D unresolved. Germline V gene sequence: CDR1 SGHTA, CDR2 FQGNSA. CDR3 length equals 15 residues. Trimming took off 7 bases at V and 0 bases at J, with 16 bases between the two ends. In nucleotides, the CDR3 is TGTGCCAGCACCATACAGCGAGGTCTCTCCTACGAGCAGTACTTC. It encodes CASTIQRGLSYEQYF.

This clone was observed once. The chain employs TRBV5-5 and TRBJ1-4; D call uncertain. The CDR3 spans 12 residues. Germline V gene data show CDR1 as SGHKS and CDR2 as YYEKEE (reference sequence). V shed 2 bases and J shed 7 bases, with 6 bases lying between them. CDR3 amino acids: CASSFGIEKLFF. The CDR3 bases are TGTGCCAGCAGCTTTGGGATTGAAAAACTGTTTTTT.

The table lists this clone with a few counts. This sequence joins TRBV30 and TRBJ1-1; D not certain. The CDR3 runs to 10 residues. CDR1 GTSNPN and CDR2 SVGIG come from the germline V gene (reference sequence). Trimming took off 7 bases at V and 1 base at J, with 4 bases between the two ends. The CDR3 loop is CASSNTEAFF. CDR3 nucleotide sequence: TGTGCCTCATCGAACACTGAAGCTTTCTTT.

The chain couples TRBV15 to TRBJ2-7; 7 positions match TRBD1. The V and J ends lost 5 bases and 2 bases, in that order; junction bases with no gene match: 9. CDR3 length: 15 residues. Germline V lookup: CDR1 LNHNV, CDR2 YYDKDF (reference sequence). Written as DNA, the CDR3 is TGTGCCACCAGCTCATACCCCGGACAGGCCTACGAGCAGTACTTC. Protein: CATSSYPGQAYEQYF.

The V gene is TRBV9, the J gene TRBJ2-7; 11 positions match TRBD2. The CDR3 extends over 17 amino acids. The germline gives CDR1 SGDLS, CDR2 YYNGEE. With 7 bases clipped from V and 5 bases from J, the junction kept 17 bases outside the gene matches. For the CDR3, the DNA is TGTGCCAGCCCGAGTAGGAGAGGGGCTAGCGGGAGGCACGAGCAGTACTTC. This gives the protein CASPSRRGASGRHEQYF. The full variable domain, rest sourced from reference TRBV9 and TRBJ2-7, is DSGVTQTPKHLITATGQRVTLRCSPRSGDLSVYWYQQSLDQGLQFLIQYYNGEERAKGNILERFSAQQFPDLHSELNLSSLELGDSALYFCASPSRRGASGRHEQYFGPGTRLTVT.

This clone showed up just once. The rearrangement links TRBV7-2 to TRBJ1-1; no clear D. The CDR3 contains 13 residues. Germline-derived CDR1 and CDR2 are SGHTA and FQGNSA. Between the trimmed V and J ends, which lost 1 base and 12 bases, there was a span of 15 bases. Here the CDR3 reads CASSLGVSRDPFF. DNA for the CDR3: TGTGCCAGCAGCTTAGGTGTTTCTCGGGATCCTTTCTTT.

This clone has a single count. The chain uses TRBV18 and TRBJ1-1; D not resolved. Between the trimmed V and J ends, which lost 0 bases and 9 bases, there was a span of 8 bases. This CDR3 region has 12 residues. Germline CDR1 KGHSH, CDR2 LQKENI. The CDR3 DNA is TGTGCCAGCTCACCACCCGCACCACAAGCTTTCTTT. This gives the protein CASSPPAPQAFF.

The chain joins TRBV5-4 to TRBJ1-2; D might be TRBD1 (6 bases). CDR1 is SGHNT, CDR2 YYREEE, per germline (reference sequence). Trimming removed 4 bases at V and 1 base at J, with 11 bases between. The CDR3 has 14 amino acids. CDR3 sequence reads: CASSPGTRNYGYTF. Here the CDR3 DNA reads TGTGCCAGCAGCCCCGGGACACGTAACTATGGCTACACCTTC.

This chain connects TRBV18 to TRBJ1-1; 7 bases are a match to TRBD1. Germline CDR1 and CDR2: KGHSH and LQKENI. This CDR3 comprises 14 residues. V trimming: 5 bases; J trimming: 4 bases; junction bases outside the gene matches: 7. The CDR3 coding sequence is TGTGCCAGCTCATCGACAGGGATGGGCACTGAAGCTTTCTTT. Translating it yields CASSSTGMGTEAFF.